A selection of T cell receptor beta chains follows, all from one sample in a study of cytomegalovirus exposure and HLA in healthy donors. The protocol was immunoSEQ multiplex PCR, while the TCRdb copy is restricted to in-frame clones and leaves out a portion. Seen here are roughly 160,000 clones, around 82% observed once, and the top ten hold approximately 11%. Material for sequencing was PBMCs. These receptors were collected from a man in his fifties in good health and CMV-seropositive. CDR3s leave out the opening cysteine and the closing phenylalanine or tryptophan.

j_gene | v_gene | CDR3aa
TRBJ2-3 | TRBV18 | ASSPEGSSTDTQY
TRBJ2-5 | TRBV2 | ASSVEGLLGETQY
TRBJ2-3 | TRBV4-3 | ASSQDSSLSTDTQY
TRBJ2-2 | TRBV5-1 | ASSLGRTGGYTGELF
TRBJ2-7 | TRBV6-5 | ASRGGKSYEQY
TRBJ2-1 | TRBV7-9 | ASSLRDRHDEQF
TRBJ2-7 | TRBV30 | AWRGDFSYEQY
TRBJ2-7 | TRBV6-5 | ASSYSIQAAYEQY
. | TRBV5-4 | ASSTGVAGMVYEQY
TRBJ1-5 | TRBV19 | ASSITPGGFVNQPQH
TRBJ2-1 | TRBV6-6 | ASRPGLAGTNEQF
TRBJ1-3 | TRBV30 | GGGRNYSGNTIY
TRBJ2-1 | TRBV10-3 | AISESSGGRYNEQF
TRBJ2-7 | TRBV2 | ASSERTANYEQY
TRBJ2-2 | TRBV15 | ATSREPGSGELF
TRBJ1-2 | TRBV6-1 | ASSEGRGFDGYT
. | TRBV11-1 | ASSPRRGEQY
TRBJ2-7 | TRBV6-5 | ASTGNNYEQY
TRBJ2-5 | TRBV29-1 | SVRTAQETQY
. | TRBV19 | ASSILGGLAEYEQY
TRBJ2-5 | TRBV7-2 | ASSLFGSRGRGETQY
TRBJ2-7 | TRBV11-2 | ASSVQGRISYEQY
TRBJ1-5 | TRBV5-4 | ASSDGGNSNQPQH
TRBJ2-6 | TRBV7-9 | ASSQDRTSGSVLT
TRBJ2-5 | TRBV18 | ASSRGTSETQY
TRBJ1-1 | TRBV7-9 | ASSLTLGGSEAF
TRBJ1-4 | TRBV19 | ASSKNKNEKLF
TRBJ2-5 | TRBV18 | ASSPLLAGKETQY
TRBJ1-1 | TRBV5-4 | ASSLKQGLNTEAF
TRBJ2-1 | TRBV10-3 | AISPTGGITYNEQF
TRBJ2-5 | TRBV5-6 | ASSFPRTLERETQY
TRBJ1-1 | TRBV9 | ASSAGTGGGTEAF
TRBJ1-1 | TRBV7-6 | ASSLGTAIKNTEAF